There are many counts of the clone carrying this T cell receptor beta chain. Antigen specificity is unknown. The source of the sample is a study of human T cells and chemical hapten exposure. The study, taken as a whole, reports: Expanded TCRs formed significantly more large CDR3 similarity clusters than controls.

The V and J ends lost 0 bases and 6 bases respectively, with 8 bases between them. The CDR3 runs 13 residues. Germline V gene sequence: CDR1 LGHNA, CDR2 YNFKEQ. Each cDNA molecule in the library carried unique molecular identifiers. TCRdb reprocessed the RACE reads with MiXCR, giving one entry per CDR3 protein. The table has over 100,000 distinct CDR3 sequences, about a tenth seen once. Time point defined: patch test 2, 6 weeks after DPC sensitization. Treatment defined: therapeutic diphenylcyclopropenone sensitization with weekly scalp DPC. The source of this sequence is a woman aged 40 to 55 with alopecia areata. Some clones in this sample may be carry-over from other donors' samples. The sequences come from whole blood, collected in connection with sensitization to the hapten diphenylcyclopropenone (DPC). The rearrangement joins TRBV4-2 to TRBJ1-2, with TRBD1 as a possible D gene (5 bases). DNA for the CDR3: TGTGCCAGCAGCCAAGACTGGGGCGATGGCTACACCTTC. Its protein product is CASSQDWGDGYTF.